The table lists the clone carrying this T cell receptor (beta chain) with a count of one. This sample was taken from a study of T cell changes during pregnancy in multiple sclerosis. The protocol was immunoSEQ multiplex PCR, while the TCRdb copy is restricted to in-frame clones and leaves out a portion. This table has tens of thousands of clones, roughly 92% appearing once. The sequencing used CD4+ T cells from peripheral blood mononuclear cells, collected in the first trimester of pregnancy. This TCR came from a female donor with multiple sclerosis, enrolled in a pregnancy study.

The CDR3 reads CASSLVRPGNEQFF. The DNA for the CDR3 is TGTGCCAGCAGCTTAGTTCGTCCGGGCAATGAGCAGTTCTTC. This sequence joins TRBV7-2 and TRBJ2-1; D unclear. Germline lookup yields CDR1 SGHTA and CDR2 FQGNSA. CDR3 length: 14 residues. The V and J ends lost 1 base and 6 bases respectively, with 10 bases between them.